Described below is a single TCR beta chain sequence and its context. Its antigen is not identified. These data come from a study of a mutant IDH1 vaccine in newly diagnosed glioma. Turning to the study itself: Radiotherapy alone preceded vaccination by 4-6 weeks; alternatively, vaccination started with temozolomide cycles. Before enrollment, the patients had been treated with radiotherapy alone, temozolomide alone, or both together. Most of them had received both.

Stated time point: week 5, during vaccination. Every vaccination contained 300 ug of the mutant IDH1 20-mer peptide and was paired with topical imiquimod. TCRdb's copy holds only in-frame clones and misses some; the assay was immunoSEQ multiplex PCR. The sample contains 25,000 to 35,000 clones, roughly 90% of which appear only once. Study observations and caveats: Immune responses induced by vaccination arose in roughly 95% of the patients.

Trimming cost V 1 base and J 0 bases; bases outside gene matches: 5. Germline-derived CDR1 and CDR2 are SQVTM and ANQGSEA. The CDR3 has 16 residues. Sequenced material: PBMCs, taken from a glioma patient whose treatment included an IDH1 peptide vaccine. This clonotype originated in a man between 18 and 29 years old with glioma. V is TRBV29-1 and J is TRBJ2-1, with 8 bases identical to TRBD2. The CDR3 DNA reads TGCAGCGTTGAAGGACTAGCGCACAGCTCCTACAATGAGCAGTTCTTC. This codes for CSVEGLAHSSYNEQFF.